These T cell receptor beta chains were read from a single sample in a study of blood T cell repertoires in COVID-19. Here immunoSEQ multiplex PCR was the method, and the copy in TCRdb shows in-frame clones only, minus some. This table holds some 170,000 clones, more than 75% found once. Sequenced sample: peripheral blood. The source of these receptors is a woman in her 70s with acute or convalescent COVID-19. Both conserved end residues are part of each CDR3. A D gene is named only where the DNA matches it firmly. Clone sizes are given selectively: once, few, many, or a class where the clone is expanded.

CDR3 protein	CDR3 DNA	D gene	J gene	clone size	V gene
CASTIAGGVNIQYF	TGTGCCAGTACCATAGCGGGAGGGGTGAACATTCAGTACTTC	TRBD2	TRBJ2-4	.	TRBV19
CASSLSDRPDGAFF	TGTGCCAGCAGCTTATCGGACAGGCCTGATGGGGCTTTCTTT	TRBD1	TRBJ1-1	.	TRBV7-8
CATSVQGYGYTF	TGTGCCACCAGCGTACAGGGCTATGGCTACACCTTC	.	TRBJ1-2	.	TRBV15
CASKSRSGWGNEQFF	TGTGCCAGTAAGTCAAGGAGCGGGTGGGGCAATGAGCAGTTCTTC	.	TRBJ2-1	.	TRBV19
CASCPGGGNQPQHF	TGTGCCAGCTGCCCCGGGGGGGGCAATCAGCCCCAGCATTTT	.	TRBJ1-5	.	TRBV6-5
CASSLVAGEEQPQHF	TGTGCCAGCAGCTTGGTAGCAGGGGAAGAACAGCCCCAGCATTTT	.	TRBJ1-5	once	TRBV7-8
CASGRDYGYTF	TGTGCCAGCGGGAGGGACTATGGCTACACCTTC	.	TRBJ1-2	.	TRBV6-5
CASSESVDSLLTDTQYF	TGCGCCAGCAGTGAGTCCGTCGACAGCCTACTCACAGATACGCAGTATTTT	.	TRBJ2-3	.	TRBV10-2
CASSEPGPRTSVYEQYF	TGTGCCAGCAGTGAACCAGGTCCCCGGACTAGCGTCTACGAGCAGTACTTC	TRBD2	TRBJ2-7	many	TRBV25-1
CATSNEGGATGELFF	TGTGCCACCAGCAACGAGGGAGGGGCCACCGGGGAGCTGTTTTTT	TRBD2	TRBJ2-2	.	TRBV15
CASSELDNEQFF	TGTGCCAGCAGCGAACTCGACAATGAGCAGTTCTTC	.	TRBJ2-1	.	TRBV6-2/TRBV6-3
CASSLAAGTEAFF	TGCGCCAGCAGCTTGGCCGCGGGCACTGAAGCTTTCTTT	.	TRBJ1-1	.	TRBV5-1
CSASRWEGQNTEAFF	TGCAGTGCTAGTCGATGGGAGGGCCAGAACACTGAAGCTTTCTTT	.	TRBJ1-1	.	TRBV20-1
CASSEQVANNQPQHF	TGTGCCAGCAGTGAACAAGTTGCGAACAATCAGCCCCAGCATTTT	.	TRBJ1-5	few	TRBV2
CATRKGAITTGELFF	TGTGCCACCAGGAAGGGGGCCATAACCACCGGGGAGCTGTTTTTT	TRBD1	TRBJ2-2	few	TRBV15
CASSRTGGTLNTEAFF	TGCGCCAGCAGTAGGACAGGGGGGACCTTGAACACTGAAGCTTTCTTT	TRBD1	TRBJ1-1	.	TRBV5-1
CASSTQSRRDEKLFF	TGTGCCAGCAGCACCCAGTCCAGACGGGATGAAAAACTGTTTTTT	.	TRBJ1-4	.	TRBV7-2
CASSNRGDTQYF	TGTGCCAGCAGTAACAGGGGAGATACGCAGTATTTT	TRBD1	TRBJ2-3	.	TRBV6-5
CASSEQQGLNQPQHF	TGTGCCAGTAGTGAACAACAGGGGCTCAATCAGCCCCAGCATTTT	TRBD1	TRBJ1-5	.	TRBV19
CSVKSIGDSYEQYF	TGCAGCGTGAAAAGCATCGGGGACTCCTACGAGCAGTACTTC	.	TRBJ2-7	.	TRBV29-1
CASSLATRSPLHF	TGTGCCAGCAGTTTAGCGACACGATCACCCCTCCACTTT	.	TRBJ1-6	.	TRBV12-3/TRBV12-4
CASSQSGTSGFRETQYF	TGTGCCAGCAGCCAAAGTGGGACTAGCGGTTTTAGAGAGACCCAGTACTTC	TRBD2	TRBJ2-5	once	TRBV28
CASSFGQGPNTGELFF	TGTGCCAGCAGTTTCGGACAGGGTCCGAACACCGGGGAGCTGTTTTTT	TRBD1	TRBJ2-2	many	TRBV6-6
CAISGQGFNQPQHF	TGTGCCATCAGTGGACAGGGTTTCAATCAGCCCCAGCATTTT	TRBD1	TRBJ1-5	.	TRBV10-3
CATSDLKSGSNYEQFF	TGTGCCACCAGTGATTTGAAATCCGGGAGTAACTATGAGCAGTTCTTC	.	TRBJ2-1	once	TRBV24-1
CASSGGQGGQYF	TGTGCCAGCAGTGGCGGACAGGGCGGGCAGTACTTC	TRBD1	TRBJ2-7	.	TRBV2
CASSLLARFYNEQFF	TGTGCCAGCAGTCTACTAGCCCGATTTTACAATGAGCAGTTCTTC	.	TRBJ2-1	once	TRBV6-2/TRBV6-3
CAWSRYSQETQYF	TGTGCCTGGAGTAGGTACAGTCAAGAGACCCAGTACTTC	.	TRBJ2-5	.	TRBV30
CASSQGTYEQYF	TGTGCCAGCAGTCAGGGGACCTACGAGCAGTACTTC	.	TRBJ2-7	.	TRBV6-5
CASMLAITGYNEQFF	TGCGCCAGCATGCTTGCAATAACAGGGTACAATGAGCAGTTCTTC	.	TRBJ2-1	.	TRBV5-1
CASSSLERTEAFF	TGTGCCAGCAGTTCACTAGAGAGGACTGAAGCTTTCTTT	.	TRBJ1-1	.	TRBV27
CASSLVGGLNTGELFF	TGTGCCAGCAGCTTAGTAGGAGGATTGAACACCGGGGAGCTGTTTTTT	.	TRBJ2-2	.	TRBV7-2
CASSQGLAGQETQYF	TGTGCCAGCTCCCAGGGACTAGCGGGGCAAGAGACCCAGTACTTC	TRBD2	TRBJ2-5	.	TRBV18
CASSIATYGYNEQFF	TGTGCCAGTAGTATTGCGACTTACGGCTACAATGAGCAGTTCTTC	.	TRBJ2-1	few	TRBV19
CASSAGTGETQYF	TGTGCCAGCAGCGCCGGGACTGGAGAGACCCAGTACTTC	.	TRBJ2-5	.	TRBV9
CASSLRTSGGSTDTQYF	TGCGCCAGCAGCTTGAGAACTAGCGGGGGCAGCACAGATACGCAGTATTTT	TRBD2	TRBJ2-3	.	TRBV5-1
CASGRPRTVYNEQFF	TGCGCCAGCGGGCGTCCTAGGACAGTTTACAATGAGCAGTTCTTC	.	TRBJ2-1	.	TRBV23-1
CASARENGGELFF	TGTGCCAGCGCGCGGGAGAACGGCGGGGAGCTGTTTTTT	TRBD2	TRBJ2-2	.	TRBV6-6
CASSMGGIQGEPQHF	TGTGCCAGTAGTATGGGGGGGATACAAGGGGAGCCCCAGCATTTT	.	TRBJ1-5	few	TRBV19
CASSEWLAYYNEQFF	TGCGCCAGCAGTGAGTGGTTAGCGTACTACAATGAGCAGTTCTTC	.	TRBJ2-1	.	TRBV10-1
CASSPEAWQETQYF	TGTGCCAGCAGCCCCGAAGCGTGGCAAGAGACCCAGTACTTC	.	TRBJ2-5	once	TRBV7-2
CASSKSLIAEQETQYF	TGTGCCAGCAGTAAATCCCTGATAGCGGAACAAGAGACCCAGTACTTC	.	TRBJ2-5	.	TRBV28
CAIGGSGRQQETQYF	TGTGCCATCGGGGGTTCAGGGAGGCAACAAGAGACCCAGTACTTC	.	TRBJ2-5	.	TRBV10-3
CASSLGGTGPYEQYF	TGCGCCAGCAGCTTGGGTGGGACAGGTCCCTACGAGCAGTACTTC	TRBD1	TRBJ2-7	.	TRBV5-1
CASSPDSHYEQYF	TGTGCCAGCTCACCCGACAGTCACTACGAGCAGTACTTC	.	TRBJ2-7	.	TRBV18
CASSISPSNQPQHF	TGTGCCAGTAGTATTTCTCCCTCCAATCAGCCCCAGCATTTT	.	TRBJ1-5	.	TRBV19
CASRPARSAGRDEAFF	TGTGCCAGTAGGCCCGCCCGCTCAGCAGGGAGGGATGAAGCTTTCTTT	.	TRBJ1-1	.	TRBV19
CASSLGRGRDLQETQYF	TGTGCCAGCAGCCTCGGTCGGGGGAGAGACCTCCAAGAGACCCAGTACTTC	.	TRBJ2-5	few	TRBV7-2
CASSIGQLGGRRNTGELFF	TGTGCCAGTAGTATAGGTCAACTGGGGGGGCGCAGGAACACCGGGGAGCTGTTTTTT	.	TRBJ2-2	.	TRBV19
CASSLGTGRTEAFF	TGCGCCAGCAGCTTGGGGACAGGGAGAACTGAAGCTTTCTTT	TRBD1	TRBJ1-1	.	TRBV5-1
CASSPTGGADNSPLHF	TGTGCCAGCAGCCCTACAGGGGGCGCAGATAATTCACCCCTCCACTTT	TRBD1	TRBJ1-6	.	TRBV7-2